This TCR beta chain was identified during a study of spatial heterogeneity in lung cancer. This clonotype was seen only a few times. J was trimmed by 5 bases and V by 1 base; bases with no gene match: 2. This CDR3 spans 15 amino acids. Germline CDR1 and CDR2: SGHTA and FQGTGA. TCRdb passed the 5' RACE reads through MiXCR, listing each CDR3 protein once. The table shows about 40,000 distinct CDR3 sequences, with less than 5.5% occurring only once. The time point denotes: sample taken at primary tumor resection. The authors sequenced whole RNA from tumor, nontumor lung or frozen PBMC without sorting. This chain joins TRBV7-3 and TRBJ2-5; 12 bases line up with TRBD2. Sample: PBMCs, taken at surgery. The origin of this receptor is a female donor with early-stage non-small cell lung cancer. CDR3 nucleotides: TGTGCCAGCAGCTTAAGGGGGACTAGCGGGGAGACCCAGTACTTC. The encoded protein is CASSLRGTSGETQYF.